Below, 31 T cell receptor beta chains from the same sample are listed, as sequenced in a study of T cells in Graves' hyperthyroidism and ophthalmopathy. TCR beta CDR3 sequences were amplified from RNA transcripts. Carried out on the TCR CDR3, a first-round RT-PCR used the HTBI primer set. Each CDR3 protein is one row after TCRdb ran MiXCR on the multiplex PCR reads. The sample comprises under 300,000 distinct CDR3 sequences, approximately 12% of which are singletons, and 7.8% rests with the top ten. Sample: blood. The receptors stem from a woman in her twenties or thirties with Graves' hyperthyroidism that later progressed to Graves' ophthalmopathy.

This clonotype was observed many times. The chain combines TRBV6-2 or TRBV6-3 with TRBJ2-5, with unresolved D. The CDR3 is made up of 14 amino acids. V gave up 2 bases and J gave up 2 bases, with 9 bases separating them. Germline CDR1 and CDR2: MNHEY and SVGEGT. CDR3 amino acids: CASSYIGWQETQYF. The CDR3 bases are TGTGCCAGCAGTTACATTGGCTGGCAAGAGACCCAGTACTTC.

The chain joins TRBV18 to TRBJ2-1; 9 bases agree with TRBD1. J lost 6 bases, V lost 3 bases, and 6 bases had no gene match. The V gene's germline CDR1 is KGHSH and CDR2 LQKENI. The CDR3 is 15 residues long. Here the CDR3 DNA reads TGTGCCAGCTCACCCGACTCGACAGGGGGCAATGAGCAGTTCTTC. It encodes CASSPDSTGGNEQFF.

V usage is TRBV5-4 and J usage is TRBJ2-1, with D maybe TRBD2 (6 bases). CDR1 SGHNT and CDR2 YYREEE come from the germline V gene (reference sequence). V was trimmed by 4 bases and J by 2 bases, leaving 13 bases between them. The CDR3 contains 15 residues. The CDR3 DNA sequence: TGTGCCAGCAGCGACCGGGACTTGACCTACAATGAGCAGTTCTTC. Its protein is CASSDRDLTYNEQFF.

This clonotype was counted ten times or more. J is TRBJ2-7 and V is TRBV10-3, with D possibly matching TRBD2 (6 bases). V was shortened by 3 bases and J by 3 bases, with 12 bases between the two germline ends. CDR3 size: 14 residues. Germline values: CDR1 ENHRY, CDR2 SYGVKD. The CDR3 DNA sequence: TGTGCCATCAGTGATATGGGGGGAGGCTACGAGCAGTACTTC. Translating gives CAISDMGGGYEQYF.

This clonotype was counted between two and nine times. The chain links TRBV4-2 to TRBJ2-1, with D unclear. The CDR3 has 14 residues. Trimming stripped 1 base from V and 5 bases from J, with 9 bases between. CDR1 LGHNA and CDR2 YNFKEQ come from the germline V gene. CDR3 DNA sequence: TGTGCCAGCAGCCAAGTTGTGGGAAACAATGAGCAGTTCTTC. Translation: CASSQVVGNNEQFF.

This clonotype was picked up many times. J is TRBJ2-1 and V is TRBV6-2 or TRBV6-3; 8 nucleotides align to TRBD2. Looked up from germline, CDR1 is MNHEY and CDR2 is SVGEGT. The CDR3 spans 15 residues. The trim removed 6 bases at V and 8 bases at J, leaving 12 bases unmatched. CDR3 nucleotides: TGTGCCAGCAGAACCGGGACTAGTCTCTTACATGAGCAGTTCTTC. It is translated as CASRTGTSLLHEQFF.

The rearrangement joins TRBV20-1 to TRBJ1-6; 8 bases fit TRBD1. CDR3 length equals 15 residues. Germline CDR1 is DFQATT and CDR2 is SNEGSKA (reference sequence). V lost 2 bases and J lost 6; bases outside the gene matches: 6. CDR3 sequence (DNA): TGCAGTGCTAGAACAGGGGGAAGGGCTAATTCACCCCTCCACTTT. Protein sequence: CSARTGGRANSPLHF.

This clonotype showed up many times. The genes are TRBV20-1 and TRBJ2-7; possibly TRBD1 or TRBD2 for D (5 bases each). The CDR3 contains 16 residues. Trimming pared 0 bases from V and 0 bases from J, leaving 15 bases between. In germline, CDR1 is DFQATT, CDR2 SNEGSKA (reference sequence). Here the CDR3 DNA reads TGCAGTGCTAGAGATGGTGGGACGAGTCCCTCCTACGAGCAGTACTTC. Amino acid sequence: CSARDGGTSPSYEQYF.

This clonotype appeared many times. V gene TRBV18 combines with J gene TRBJ1-2; tentatively, D is TRBD1 (6 bases). This CDR3 is built from 13 residues. Trimming cost V 3 bases and J 4 bases, with 9 bases left between them. CDR1 is KGHSH and CDR2 is LQKENI in the germline V gene. The CDR3 sequence is CASSPQDSYGYTF. CDR3 nucleotide sequence: TGTGCCAGCTCACCTCAGGACAGCTATGGCTACACCTTC.

This clonotype was recorded many times. The gene calls are TRBV6-1 and TRBJ2-7; 11 bases map to TRBD2. Germline CDR1 and CDR2: MNHNS and SASEGT. Losses at the gene ends were 5 bases for V and 7 bases for J; bases not matched to a gene: 19. The CDR3 extends over 18 amino acids. The CDR3 here is CASSPGTSGSIKSGEQYF. The CDR3 region has the DNA TGTGCCAGCAGTCCCGGAACTAGCGGGAGTATAAAATCGGGGGAGCAGTACTTC.

This clonotype was seen at least ten times. V is TRBV10-3 and J is TRBJ1-4; 7 positions agree with TRBD1. The CDR3 contains 13 residues. Per germline, CDR1 ENHRY and CDR2 SYGVKD. V was pared by 10 bases and J by 5 bases, with 7 bases of the junction left unmatched. The CDR3 sequence: CATRQGGNEKLFF. As DNA, the CDR3 is TGTGCCACCAGACAGGGAGGCAATGAAAAACTGTTTTTT.

V usage is TRBV28 and J usage is TRBJ2-7; D remains unclear. In germline, CDR1 is MDHEN, CDR2 SYDVKM. V gave up 7 bases and J gave up 3 bases, with 13 bases separating them. The length of the CDR3 is 13 residues. The DNA for the CDR3 is TGTGCCAGCACCCTCCTGGGTGTCTACGAGCAGTACTTC. Its translation is CASTLLGVYEQYF. The full variable domain, rest sourced from reference TRBV28 and TRBJ2-7, is DVKVTQSSRYLVKRTGEKVFLECVQDMDHENMFWYRQDPGLGLRLIYFSYDVKMKEKGDIPEGYSVSREKKERFSLILESASTNQTSMYLCASTLLGVYEQYFGPGTRLTVT.

Many counts were recorded for this clonotype. J is TRBJ2-2 and V is TRBV6-6; 11 bases line up with TRBD2. The germline V gene encodes CDR1 MNHNY and CDR2 SVGAGI (reference sequence). The ends lost 2 bases at V and 7 bases at J; junction bases unmatched: 6. This CDR3 spans 16 amino acids. CDR3 in DNA: TGTGCCAGCAGTTACCCTACTAGCGGGAGCGGCGGGGAGCTGTTTTTT. This gives the protein CASSYPTSGSGGELFF.

This clonotype was found many times. The genes are TRBV7-2 and TRBJ2-7; TRBD1 might be the D (6 bases). The CDR3 sequence is 14 residues long. V was trimmed by 6 bases and J by 7 bases, leaving 19 bases between them. Germline CDR1 SGHTA, CDR2 FQGNSA. The CDR3, as DNA: TGTGCCAGCAGAACCGGGACAAATTCGGGAGAGCAGTACTTC. It is translated as CASRTGTNSGEQYF.

This clonotype appeared once. A read error is possible here, since a much larger clone lies one base away. The V call is TRBV7-2, the J call TRBJ2-5; perhaps D is TRBD1 or TRBD2 (6 bases each). Looked up from germline, CDR1 is SGHTA and CDR2 is FQGNSA. This CDR3 has 14 residues. With 11 bases removed from V and 8 bases from J, the gap between germline ends came to 24 bases. The CDR3 DNA follows: TGTGCCTCCGGAGGGGGGTCAGGTGGAGACACCCAGTACTTC. Residues: CASGGGSGGDTQYF.

This clonotype was counted at least ten times. The CDR3 DNA is TGTGCCAGCAGCTTAGCGCAGGACAGTTACTACAATGAGCAGTTCTTC. This codes for CASSLAQDSYYNEQFF. The chain recombines TRBV11-1 with TRBJ2-1; possible D gene TRBD1, 6 bases. Germline V gene sequence: CDR1 SGHAT, CDR2 FQDESV (reference sequence). This CDR3 has 16 residues. Trimming removed 0 bases at V and 3 bases at J, with 12 bases between.

This rearrangement joins TRBV7-2 to TRBJ2-7; 7 positions agree with TRBD2. J gave up 3 bases and V 0 bases, and 11 bases lay outside the gene matches. This CDR3 is 17 amino acids long. Germline values: CDR1 SGHTA, CDR2 FQGNSA. The CDR3 region has the DNA TGTGCCAGCAGCTTAGCGCGCCTCGGGAGGAAAAGCTACGAGCAGTACTTC. This translates into CASSLARLGRKSYEQYF. Filled out from reference TRBV7-2 and TRBJ2-7, the complete variable domain reads GAGVSQSPSNKVTEKGKDVELRCDPISGHTALYWYRQSLGQGLEFLIYFQGNSAPDKSGLPSDRFSAERTGGSVSTLTIQRTQQEDSAVYLCASSLARLGRKSYEQYFGPGTRLTVT.

This clonotype was seen ten or more times. The V call is TRBV30, the J call TRBJ2-7; unclear D gene. Trimming cost V 0 bases and J 4 bases, with 13 bases left between them. This CDR3 contains 14 residues. Per germline, CDR1 GTSNPN and CDR2 SVGIG (reference sequence). This chain's CDR3 is CAWSVFLDGYEQYF. CDR3 bases: TGTGCCTGGAGTGTATTCTTAGATGGATACGAGCAGTACTTC.

This clonotype was counted between two and nine times. The V gene is TRBV9, the J gene TRBJ2-2; maybe TRBD2 (6 bases). With 4 bases removed from V and 0 bases from J, the gap between germline ends came to 7 bases. The CDR3 covers 14 residues. The V gene's germline CDR1 is SGDLS and CDR2 YYNGEE. The chain's CDR3 is CASSPGANTGELFF. The CDR3 DNA reads as TGTGCCAGCAGCCCGGGGGCGAACACCGGGGAGCTGTTTTTT.

This clonotype appeared a few times. The chain combines TRBV5-6 with TRBJ2-5; D not certain. V gave up 3 bases and J gave up 4 bases, with 10 bases separating them. Germline V gives CDR1 SGHDT, CDR2 YYEEEE. The CDR3 runs 13 residues. The CDR3 reads CASSSPGRETQYF. The CDR3 region has the DNA TGTGCCAGCAGCTCCCCTGGTAGAGAGACCCAGTACTTC. The entire variable domain, with the rest obtained from reference TRBV5-6 and TRBJ2-5, is as follows: DAGVTQSPTHLIKTRGQQVTLRCSPKSGHDTVSWYQQALGQGPQFIFQYYEEEERQRGNFPDRFSGHQFPNYSSELNVNALLLGDSALYLCASSSPGRETQYFGPGTRLLVL.

This clonotype was counted at least ten times. The chain recombines TRBV10-3 with TRBJ1-1; 7 bases map to TRBD1. The V segment lost 5 bases and the J segment 4 bases; nucleotides outside the gene matches: 10. The germline CDR1 and CDR2 sequences are ENHRY and SYGVKD. The CDR3 covers 15 residues. CDR3 nucleotides: TGTGCCATCAGTTCCGCGACAGGGAGTGGCACTGAAGCTTTCTTT. Translated, it gives CAISSATGSGTEAFF.

The table lists this clonotype with a count of one. A much larger clone differs by one base, so this may be a read error. This rearrangement joins TRBV20-1 to TRBJ1-6; tentative D call: TRBD1 (6 bases). V was clipped by 6 bases and J by 11 bases, with 17 bases between them. Germline-derived CDR1 and CDR2 are DFQATT and SNEGSKA (reference sequence). The CDR3 extends over 13 amino acids. The CDR3 nucleotides are TGCAGTGCGGCGGACAGAGATCACCCACCCCTCCACTTT. Protein product: CSAADRDHPPLHF.

This clonotype was counted many times. The J gene is TRBJ1-5, the V gene TRBV6-1, with D unresolved. Trimming pared 1 base from V and 0 bases from J, leaving 7 bases between. This CDR3 region has 15 residues. CDR1 and CDR2 (germline): MNHNS, SASEGT. The CDR3 loop is CASSEVHYSNQPQHF. The CDR3 DNA is TGTGCCAGCAGTGAAGTACATTATAGCAATCAGCCCCAGCATTTT.

The rearrangement links TRBV19 to TRBJ2-7; 10 bases align to TRBD1. The germline V gene has CDR1 LNHDA and CDR2 SQIVND (reference sequence). The CDR3 is 14 residues long. V lost 5 bases, J lost 12 bases, and 13 bases stayed unmatched. CDR3 in amino acids: CASSPRTGGDRPYF. DNA of the CDR3: TGTGCCAGTAGTCCTCGGACAGGGGGTGACAGGCCGTACTTC.

This clonotype turned up a few times. The chain is built from TRBV7-9 and TRBJ1-4; possibly TRBD1 for D (5 bases). The CDR3 is made up of 12 amino acids. Between the trimmed V and J ends, which lost 3 bases and 7 bases, there was a span of 6 bases. CDR1 is SEHNR, CDR2 FQNEAQ, per germline (reference sequence). The DNA of the CDR3 is TGTGCCAGCAGCTTGGGGGGTGAAAAACTGTTTTTT. Its translation: CASSLGGEKLFF.

Many counts were recorded for this clonotype. Here the CDR3 reads CSARGGGSNTEAFF. In nucleotides, the CDR3 is TGCAGTGCGCGAGGGGGAGGCAGTAACACTGAAGCTTTCTTT. The chain recombines TRBV20-1 with TRBJ1-1; possible D gene TRBD1, 6 bases. The CDR3 is 14 amino acids. The germline gives CDR1 DFQATT, CDR2 SNEGSKA (reference sequence). Trimming took 6 bases from V and 2 from J, leaving 16 bases between them.

This clonotype has a count of ten or more. The chain is built from TRBV29-1 and TRBJ2-7, with TRBD2 matching 8 bases. The CDR3 loop spans 12 amino acids. With V trimmed by 4 bases and J by 3 bases, 2 bases remained unmatched. Per the germline V gene, CDR1 is SQVTM and CDR2 is ANQGSEA. CDR3 amino acids: CSVVAGYYEQYF. The CDR3 coding sequence is TGCAGCGTTGTAGCGGGGTACTACGAGCAGTACTTC.

This chain connects TRBV10-1 to TRBJ1-3; a weak D match, TRBD1 (5 bases). V was cut by 9 bases and J by 0 bases, with 15 bases left in between. The CDR3 has 15 residues. The germline gives CDR1 WNHNN, CDR2 SYGVQD (reference sequence). In nucleotides, the CDR3 is TGCGCCAGTAAGACAGTACTCTTCTCTGGAAACACCATATATTTT. As protein: CASKTVLFSGNTIYF.

This clonotype occurred once. This clone may be a read error of a much larger clone one base away. The chain is built from TRBV12-3 or TRBV12-4 and TRBJ1-1; D possibly corresponds to TRBD1 (5 bases). V lost 6 bases, J lost 6 bases, and 17 bases lay in between. The CDR3 loop spans 14 amino acids. Written as DNA, the CDR3 is TGTGCCAGCAGGGCCGGGGCGAAGGGTCCTGAAGCTTTCTTT. Translating gives CASRAGAKGPEAFF.

This clonotype has only a few counts. The chain uses TRBV19 and TRBJ2-7; D unresolved. Germline CDR1 is LNHDA and CDR2 is SQIVND (reference sequence). This CDR3 spans 11 amino acids. V dropped 1 base and J dropped 5 bases, with 3 bases sitting between them. CDR3 protein: CASSIGNEQYF. In DNA form, the CDR3 reads TGTGCCAGTAGTATAGGGAACGAGCAGTACTTC. The whole variable domain, filled in from reference TRBV19 and TRBJ2-7, reads DGGITQSPKYLFRKEGQNVTLSCEQNLNHDAMYWYRQDPGQGLRLIYYSQIVNDFQKGDIAEGYSVSREKKESFPLTVTSAQKNPTAFYLCASSIGNEQYFGPGTRLTVT.

This clonotype was seen at least ten times. V and J are TRBV7-2 and TRBJ1-1; 9 nucleotides line up with TRBD1. The V and J ends lost 1 base and 5 bases, in that order; junction bases with no gene match: 2. The CDR3 runs to 14 residues. CDR1 and CDR2 from the germline V gene are SGHTA and FQGNSA. Here the CDR3 reads CASSLDRGQTEAFF. For the CDR3, the DNA is TGTGCCAGCAGCTTAGACAGGGGGCAAACTGAAGCTTTCTTT. The full variable domain, in which reference TRBV7-2 and TRBJ1-1 provide the parts outside the CDR3, is GAGVSQSPSNKVTEKGKDVELRCDPISGHTALYWYRQSLGQGLEFLIYFQGNSAPDKSGLPSDRFSAERTGGSVSTLTIQRTQQEDSAVYLCASSLDRGQTEAFFGQGTRLTVV.